One sample yielded the 17 T cell receptor beta chains listed below, sequenced in a study of naive and memory T cell subsets (dated 2017 in TCRdb). The library was generated by UMI-ligation and nested PCR. Data came from an Illumina MiSeq. An equimolar mix of two oligonucleotides covering both TRBC1 and TRBC2 was used as the beta constant-region primer. TCRdb cleaned the public reads at Q25 with fastp, built clones with MiXCR and kept in-frame beta chains. Entries are consolidated by CDR3 protein sequence, retaining the most common genes and DNA. A total of some 150,000 distinct CDR3 sequences appear in this sample, 15% to 20% of them only once. 0.14% of the sample is in the top ten clones. The sequenced sample consisted of naive CD4+ T cells from blood. Sample cell subset or site, as interpreted from the label and publication: naive T cells, CD45RA high CD27+. The receptor set was obtained from a human donor in good health.

The V call is TRBV9, the J call TRBJ2-6; D unresolved. V was clipped by 3 bases and J by 2 bases, with 12 bases between them. The CDR3 covers 16 residues. From germline, CDR1 is SGDLS and CDR2 YYNGEE. The CDR3 DNA reads as TGTGCCAGCAGCGGCTTATTCAGTACTGGGGCCAACGTCCTGACTTTC. Translation: CASSGLFSTGANVLTF.

The CDR3 bases are TGTGCCAGCAGCACAGGGGGCCGGGCTTACACCGGGGAGCTGTTTTTT. This codes for CASSTGGRAYTGELFF. The gene calls are TRBV12-3 or TRBV12-4 and TRBJ2-2; TRBD1 aligns across 9 bases. This CDR3 has 16 amino acids. J lost 3 bases, V lost 6 bases, and 8 bases had no gene match.

This clonotype was seen just once. The rearrangement joins TRBV4-1 to TRBJ1-1; D is ambiguous. CDR3 length: 11 residues. The V end lost 1 base, the J end lost 10 bases, and 7 bases lay between the germline ends. In germline, CDR1 is MGHRA, CDR2 YSYEKL. CDR3 protein: CASSQVGRAFF. CDR3 nucleotide sequence: TGCGCCAGCAGCCAAGTGGGCCGAGCTTTCTTT.

This clonotype was detected only a few times. This chain connects TRBV10-3 to TRBJ1-1, with a tentative D call TRBD1 (6 bases). V was shortened by 4 bases and J by 4 bases, with 7 bases between the two germline ends. Germline CDR1 ENHRY, CDR2 SYGVKD. This CDR3 has 12 amino acids. CDR3 nucleotides: TGTGCCATCAGTGGACAGGCCACTGAAGCTTTCTTT. Its protein is CAISGQATEAFF.

Comment on this clonotype: A much more abundant neighbour one base away suggests this may be a read error. This rearrangement joins TRBV7-9 to TRBJ2-1, with 9 bases aligning to TRBD2. The V segment lost 5 bases and the J segment 7 bases; nucleotides outside the gene matches: 9. The CDR3 loop spans 15 amino acids. Per germline, CDR1 SEHNR and CDR2 FQNEAQ (reference sequence). The CDR3 spells CASSRDSGRLNEQFF. The CDR3 DNA sequence: TGTGCCAGCAGCCGAGATAGCGGGAGATTGAATGAGCAGTTCTTC. Filled out from reference TRBV7-9 and TRBJ2-1, the complete variable domain reads DTGVSQNPRHKITKRGQNVTFRCDPISEHNRLYWYRQTLGQGPEFLTYFQNEAQLEKSRLLSDRFSAERPKGSFSTLEIQRTEQGDSAMYLCASSRDSGRLNEQFFGPGTRLTVL.

This clonotype has a handful of counts. The CDR3 here is CASSPDWGIRNIQYF. In DNA, the CDR3 is TGTGCCAGCAGCCCCGATTGGGGGATCCGAAACATTCAGTACTTC. The V gene is TRBV11-2, the J gene TRBJ2-4; TRBD1 or TRBD2 may be the D gene (5 bases each). Trimming stripped 5 bases from V and 6 bases from J, with 17 bases between. Germline loops: CDR1 SGHAT, CDR2 FQNNGV. The CDR3 consists of 15 residues. The full variable domain, with the rest looked up from reference TRBV11-2 and TRBJ2-4, is EAGVAQSPRYKIIEKRQSVAFWCNPISGHATLYWYQQILGQGPKLLIQFQNNGVVDDSQLPKDRFSAERLKGVDSTLKIQPAKLEDSAVYLCASSPDWGIRNIQYFGAGTRLSVL.

There are a few counts of this clonotype. The rearrangement links TRBV29-1 to TRBJ2-7, with 9 bases matching TRBD2. After removal of 7 bases from V and 5 bases from J, the junction contained 9 bases not matched to a gene. Germline V gene lookup returns CDR1 SQVTM and CDR2 ANQGSEA. This CDR3 is 13 amino acids long. The CDR3 sequence is CSADEAGGDEQYF. The CDR3 DNA follows: TGCAGCGCCGATGAAGCGGGAGGCGACGAGCAGTACTTC.

Only a few counts were recorded for this clonotype. This sequence joins TRBV6-2 or TRBV6-3 and TRBJ2-7; TRBD1 is a possible D gene (5 bases). CDR3 length: 13 residues. V lost 2 bases and J lost 2, with 7 bases in between. Germline-derived CDR1 and CDR2 are MNHEY and SVGEGT. CDR3 sequence (DNA): TGTGCCAGCAGTTACCTGGACACCTACGAGCAGTACTTC. This encodes CASSYLDTYEQYF.

This clonotype was detected only a few times. The V gene is TRBV4-1, the J gene TRBJ2-7, with TRBD1 matching 10 bases. Per the germline V gene, CDR1 is MGHRA and CDR2 is YSYEKL. V was pared by 0 bases and J by 5 bases, with 7 bases of the junction left unmatched. This CDR3 comprises 16 residues. CDR3 amino acids: CASSQDVDRGNDEQYF. CDR3 nucleotides: TGCGCCAGCAGCCAAGACGTGGACAGGGGGAACGACGAGCAGTACTTC.

This chain connects TRBV2 to TRBJ2-1; D unclear. Germline lookup yields CDR1 SNHLY and CDR2 FYNNEI. The CDR3 covers 12 residues. Trimming removed 6 bases from V and 4 bases from J, with 7 bases in between. In DNA form, the CDR3 reads TGTGCCAGCAGATCGGATTACAATGAGCAGTTCTTC. Translating it yields CASRSDYNEQFF.

The J gene is TRBJ1-6, the V gene TRBV25-1; D is perhaps TRBD1 (5 bases). Germline V gene sequence: CDR1 MGHDK, CDR2 SYGVNS. This CDR3 is 14 amino acids long. V was pared by 4 bases and J by 14 bases, with 18 bases between. For the CDR3, the DNA is TGTGCCAGCAGTGGAGGACGCGGGGGATGGGCCCTCCACTTT. Translation gives CASSGGRGGWALHF.

This clonotype turned up a few times. The J gene is TRBJ2-4, the V gene TRBV6-9, with D perhaps being TRBD1 or TRBD2 (5 bases each). This CDR3 comprises 14 residues. The V gene's germline CDR1 is MNHGY and CDR2 SVAAGI. V gave up 2 bases and J gave up 8 bases, with 13 bases separating them. The CDR3 bases are TGTGCCAGCAGTTATACCCGGGACGGGGACATTCAGTACTTC. Its protein product is CASSYTRDGDIQYF.

The chain recombines TRBV5-1 with TRBJ2-3; D unresolved. Germline V lookup: CDR1 SGHRS, CDR2 YFSETQ. The CDR3 totals 14 residues. Trimming stripped 1 base from V and 5 bases from J, with 11 bases between. The CDR3 region is CASSLSDIGDTQYF. CDR3 DNA sequence: TGCGCCAGCAGCTTGAGTGACATCGGAGATACGCAGTATTTT.

This chain connects TRBV11-1 to TRBJ2-2; 9 nucleotides align to TRBD1. The germline CDR1 and CDR2 sequences are SGHAT and FQDESV (reference sequence). There are 15 residues in the CDR3. The J segment lost 5 bases and the V segment lost 5 bases, leaving 6 bases of the junction unmatched. The CDR3 DNA follows: TGTGCCAGCAGCCTGGACAGGGGAGGAACCGGGGAGCTGTTTTTT. Its protein is CASSLDRGGTGELFF.

This clonotype appeared many times. V and J are TRBV10-3 and TRBJ2-7; 9 bases are shared with TRBD1. The CDR3 has 16 residues. The J segment lost 3 bases and the V segment lost 3 bases, leaving 9 bases of the junction unmatched. Germline V CDR1 and CDR2: ENHRY, SYGVKD. CDR3 loop: CAISDLTQGAGYEQYF. DNA for the CDR3: TGTGCCATCAGTGACTTAACACAGGGGGCAGGCTACGAGCAGTACTTC.

V is TRBV6-2 or TRBV6-3 and J is TRBJ2-1; TRBD2 matches at 9 bases. V lost 5 bases and J lost 7; bases outside the gene matches: 9. CDR3 size: 15 residues. Germline CDR1 is MNHEY and CDR2 is SVGEGT. The CDR3 nucleotides are TGTGCCAGCAGTAGTAGGCGGGGGGGACGGAATGAGCAGTTCTTC. This translates into CASSSRRGGRNEQFF.

V gene TRBV18 combines with J gene TRBJ1-1; 8 bases are a match to TRBD1. With 3 bases clipped from V and 4 bases from J, the junction kept 4 bases outside the gene matches. Per germline, CDR1 KGHSH and CDR2 LQKENI. The CDR3 spans 14 residues. The DNA for the CDR3 is TGTGCCAGCTCACCTTCCGGGACAGGCACTGAAGCTTTCTTT. Amino acid sequence: CASSPSGTGTEAFF.